These 23 T cell receptor beta chains originate from one sample sequenced in a study of cytomegalovirus exposure and HLA in healthy donors. Use of 60 Vbeta and 13 Jbeta primers characterized the PCR. This table comes from immunoSEQ multiplex PCR, and its TCRdb copy is limited to in-frame clones, with some not included. The table has about 140,000 clones, about four fifths seen once; the top ten hold roughly 1.2%. The material sequenced was PBMCs. These receptor sequences come from a male donor in good health and CMV-seropositive.

This sequence joins TRBV7-9 and TRBJ2-3, with 7 positions matching TRBD2. V shed 5 bases, J shed 9 bases, and the junction held 2 bases outside the gene matches. The CDR3 sequence is 11 residues long. CDR1 is SEHNR, CDR2 FQNEAQ, per germline (reference sequence). The CDR3 here is CASSRDYTQYF. The DNA of the CDR3 is TGTGCCAGCAGCCGGGACTACACGCAGTATTTT.

The DNA of the CDR3 is TGTGCCAGTAGTATAGATTGGAGGACAGGGGACCGACCCGGGGAGCTGTTTTTT. Amino acid sequence: CASSIDWRTGDRPGELFF. This rearrangement joins TRBV19 to TRBJ2-2; 9 bases fit TRBD1. The germline V gene has CDR1 LNHDA and CDR2 SQIVND (reference sequence). The CDR3 has 18 residues. The V segment lost 0 bases and the J segment 6 bases; nucleotides outside the gene matches: 11.

The chain couples TRBV27 to TRBJ2-5; tentatively, D is TRBD1 (6 bases). CDR1 MNHEY and CDR2 SMNVEV come from the germline V gene (reference sequence). V was shortened by 2 bases and J by 0 bases, with 22 bases between the two germline ends. CDR3 length: 19 residues. This chain's CDR3 is CASSLRFLGAGVYQETQYF. CDR3 in DNA: TGTGCCAGCAGTTTACGTTTTCTCGGGGCAGGGGTTTACCAAGAGACCCAGTACTTC.

CDR3 residues: CASSLGHGSSYEQYF. CDR3 sequence (DNA): TGTGCCAGCAGCTTAGGCCACGGGAGCTCCTACGAGCAGTACTTC. This sequence joins TRBV13 and TRBJ2-5; maybe TRBD2 (6 bases). Matching the DNA end better, TRBJ2-7 makes the J call doubtful. CDR3 size: 15 residues. In germline, CDR1 is PRHDT, CDR2 FYEKMQ (reference sequence).

This clone has only one observation. One end of the junction fails to match germline, which may point to a read error. This sequence joins TRBV7-9 and TRBJ2-1; possible D gene TRBD2, 6 bases. The CDR3 loop spans 16 amino acids. Per the germline V gene, CDR1 is SEHNR and CDR2 is FQNEAQ (reference sequence). CDR3 DNA: TGTTCCAGCAGCTTATTGCTAGCGACTAGTTACAATGAGCAGTTCTTC. This sequence encodes CSSSLLLATSYNEQFF.

This chain connects TRBV5-4 to TRBJ1-6, with 7 bases matching TRBD1. The germline V gene has CDR1 SGHNT and CDR2 YYREEE (reference sequence). V lost 4 bases and J lost 7; bases outside the gene matches: 5. This CDR3 spans 14 amino acids. This CDR3 is CASSLGQPNSPLHF. As DNA, the CDR3 is TGTGCCAGCAGCCTGGGACAGCCGAATTCACCCCTCCACTTT. Using reference TRBV5-4 and TRBJ1-6 for the parts outside the CDR3, the full variable domain is ETGVTQSPTHLIKTRGQQVTLRCSSQSGHNTVSWYQQALGQGPQFIFQYYREEENGRGNFPPRFSGLQFPNYSSELNVNALELDDSALYLCASSLGQPNSPLHFGNGTRLTVT.

This clone was recorded once. This chain links TRBV7-3 with TRBJ2-5; weak D call: TRBD1 (7 bases). Trimming pared 9 bases from V and 4 bases from J, leaving 15 bases between. Germline V gives CDR1 SGHTA, CDR2 FQGTGA. The CDR3 runs 13 residues. The CDR3 is CARSPRGAETQYF. CDR3 nucleotide sequence: TGTGCCAGAAGCCCCAGGGGGGCAGAGACCCAGTACTTC.

CDR3 sequence: CASSLFGASDLTLNLGNEQFF. The DNA for the CDR3 is TGTGCCAGCAGTTTATTCGGAGCTAGCGATTTGACCTTAAACCTGGGGAATGAGCAGTTCTTC. V gene TRBV27 combines with J gene TRBJ2-1, with D possibly being TRBD2 (6 bases). The CDR3 length is 21 residues. Per germline, CDR1 MNHEY and CDR2 SMNVEV (reference sequence). Trimming shortened V by 1 base and J by 7 bases, and 32 bases separated the two germline ends.

The rearrangement uses TRBV15 and TRBJ2-7, with D possibly being TRBD1 (6 bases). The CDR3 sequence is 15 residues long. The ends were cut back, 0 bases at V and 2 bases at J, with 11 bases in the middle. Per germline, CDR1 LNHNV and CDR2 YYDKDF (reference sequence). CDR3 nucleotides: TGTGCCACCAGCAGAGATCAGGGGTCAACCTACGAGCAGTACTTC. Its translation is CATSRDQGSTYEQYF.

In the case of this clone: At one of its ends the junction is not consistent with the germline gene, which may arise from a read error. The chain recombines TRBV7-7 with TRBJ2-1, with 8 bases lining up with TRBD1. In germline, CDR1 is SSHAT, CDR2 FNYEAQ (reference sequence). This CDR3 contains 16 residues. This CDR3 reads CASSPWTGSVYNEQFF. Written as DNA, the CDR3 is TGTGCTAGCAGCCCCTGGACAGGGTCGGTTTACAATGAGCAGTTCTTC. The full variable domain, its missing parts supplied by reference TRBV7-7 and TRBJ2-1, is GAGVSQSPRYKVTKRGQDVTLRCDPISSHATLYWYQQALGQGPEFLTYFNYEAQPDKSGLPSDRFSAERPEGSISTLTIQRTEQRDSAMYRCASSPWTGSVYNEQFFGPGTRLTVL.

The V gene is TRBV25-1, the J gene TRBJ1-5; D ambiguous. The CDR3 is 13 amino acids. Between the trimmed V and J ends, which lost 5 bases and 5 bases, there was a span of 10 bases. From germline, CDR1 is MGHDK and CDR2 SYGVNS. The DNA for the CDR3 is TGTGCCAGCAGTCGGGGTGATCATCAGCCCCAGCATTTT. Translation gives CASSRGDHQPQHF.

This clone was counted a single time. The chain recombines TRBV5-6 with TRBJ1-3; a weak D match, TRBD1 (6 bases). Trimming left V 3 bases short and J 0 bases short, with 16 bases between. This CDR3 region has 17 residues. Germline V gives CDR1 SGHDT, CDR2 YYEEEE. The CDR3 DNA reads TGTGCCAGCAGCTCAATGACGGGACACCACTCTGGAAACACCATATATTTT. It yields the protein CASSSMTGHHSGNTIYF.

The rearrangement links TRBV2 to TRBJ2-5; TRBD2 aligns across 14 bases. Near its end, the DNA agrees better with TRBJ2-7, so the J call may be wrong. Germline CDR1 reads SNHLY; CDR2 reads FYNNEI. The CDR3 consists of 17 residues. The chain's CDR3 is CASIWTSGGTRSYEQYF. The CDR3 region has the DNA TGTGCCAGCATTTGGACTAGCGGGGGGACCCGGTCCTACGAGCAGTACTTC.

The V and J genes are TRBV6-5 and TRBJ2-5; 7 bases map to TRBD1. The J call may be in error: the DNA end matches TRBJ2-7 better. This CDR3 has 14 residues. Per the germline V gene, CDR1 is MNHEY and CDR2 is SVGAGI. The CDR3 is CASSYFRDSHEQYF. The DNA for the CDR3 is TGTGCCAGCAGTTACTTCCGGGACAGCCACGAGCAGTACTTC.

This clone was picked up one time. The V and J genes are TRBV19 and TRBJ1-2; TRBD1 aligns across 8 bases. Germline trimming cut 6 bases from V and 5 bases from J; bases unmatched to any gene: 11. CDR1 and CDR2 (germline): LNHDA, SQIVND (reference sequence). This CDR3 has 15 amino acids. The CDR3 protein is CASSSQGARGYGYTF. CDR3 sequence (DNA): TGTGCCAGTAGCAGTCAGGGGGCAAGGGGGTATGGCTACACCTTC.

This chain uses TRBV4-1 with TRBJ2-7; 7 nucleotides match TRBD1. With 6 bases clipped from V and 0 bases from J, the junction kept 8 bases outside the gene matches. Germline CDR1 is MGHRA and CDR2 is YSYEKL. This CDR3 contains 15 residues. Written as DNA, the CDR3 is TGCGCCAGCAGTAGAGGGACAGACAGCTCCTACGAGCAGTACTTC. Encoded protein: CASSRGTDSSYEQYF.

The chain recombines TRBV27 with TRBJ2-3, with 7 bases identical to TRBD2. This CDR3 has 14 amino acids. Germline CDR1 MNHEY, CDR2 SMNVEV (reference sequence). V was pared by 5 bases and J by 5 bases, with 7 bases of the junction left unmatched. The DNA for the CDR3 is TGTGCCAGCAGTAGGAGGGAGGGCCAAGATACGCAGTATTTT. It encodes CASSRREGQDTQYF.

This clone has a handful of counts. V is TRBV6-5 and J is TRBJ2-5, with 9 bases that match TRBD2. V shed 2 bases, J shed 4 bases, and the junction held 2 bases outside the gene matches. There are 14 residues in the CDR3. Per germline, CDR1 MNHEY and CDR2 SVGAGI. The CDR3, as DNA: TGTGCCAGCAGTTACCGACTAGCGGTAGAGACCCAGTACTTC. Its translation: CASSYRLAVETQYF.

This clone was detected once. The V gene is TRBV5-1, the J gene TRBJ2-2; the D gene is possibly TRBD1 (6 bases). The CDR3 sequence is 15 residues long. The ends were cut back, 4 bases at V and 5 bases at J, with 15 bases in the middle. Germline loops: CDR1 SGHRS, CDR2 YFSETQ. The CDR3 DNA follows: TGCGCCAGCAGCCCGGATACAGGGTCGACCGGGGAGCTGTTTTTT. This translates into CASSPDTGSTGELFF.

The V gene is TRBV21-1, the J gene TRBJ2-5; the D call TRBD2 from the table was never checked on the DNA. TRBV21-1 represents a pseudogene. This CDR3 is built from 16 residues. As DNA, the CDR3 is TGTGCCAGCAGCAACCGAGACCTGTCCCGCGGGAAGACCCAGTACTTC. Its translation: CASSNRDLSRGKTQYF.

This clone was seen only once. The genes are TRBV6-1 and TRBJ1-5, with D hard to call. The CDR3 length is 15 residues. Germline V gene data show CDR1 as MNHNS and CDR2 as SASEGT. Trimming took off 2 bases at V and 0 bases at J, with 8 bases between the two ends. The CDR3 is CASSESVNSNQPQHF. CDR3 sequence (DNA): TGTGCCAGCAGTGAAAGCGTAAATAGCAATCAGCCCCAGCATTTT.

The chain recombines TRBV6-6 with TRBJ2-1; D may be TRBD1 (6 bases). Trimming took off 6 bases at V and 6 bases at J, with 9 bases between the two ends. The CDR3 consists of 12 residues. Germline V CDR1 and CDR2: MNHNY, SVGAGI (reference sequence). The CDR3 DNA follows: TGTGCCAGCAGATCAGGGGCCAATGAGCAGTTCTTC. Translated: CASRSGANEQFF.

V gene TRBV7-2 combines with J gene TRBJ1-1; the match to TRBD1 covers 10 bases. V gave up 5 bases and J gave up 10 bases; unmatched junction bases: 7. CDR3 size: 13 residues. Germline assignment: CDR1 SGHTA and CDR2 FQGNSA. In DNA, the CDR3 is TGTGCCAGCAGCCGGTTCCGGGACAGGGGAGCTTTCTTT. Protein: CASSRFRDRGAFF.